These T cell receptor beta chains were read from a single sample in a study of shared clonotypes between healthy human individuals. TCRdb's copy holds only in-frame clones and misses some; the assay was immunoSEQ multiplex PCR. The table records roughly 770,000 clones, 96% of them present only once. The sequencing sample was made of naive CD8+ T cells sorted from blood. The receptor set was obtained from a man aged 25 to 40 in good health. Each CDR3 is given without its conserved first and last residue. D genes are given only for firm matches.

TRBJ2-1,TRBV5-1,NA,ASSEDEREQF
TRBJ2-7,TRBV6-7,NA,ASSYPGSGLPGAGEQY
TRBJ2-2,TRBV5-1,TRBD2,ASELAGTVPGELF
TRBJ1-2,TRBV14,NA,ASSQVRGSNYGYT
TRBJ2-7,TRBV6-6,NA,ASRGAGNEQY
TRBJ2-7,TRBV10-2,NA,ASSTMGEQY
TRBJ2-7,TRBV11-2,NA,ASSLGSGYTYEQY
TRBJ2-7,TRBV29-1,NA,SVEGSSSSVYEQY
TRBJ1-2,TRBV7-9,NA,ASSSGTVVGYT
TRBJ2-7,TRBV28,TRBD2,ASMSKEREPSDEQY
TRBJ2-1,TRBV14,TRBD2,ASSQGYGEGYNEQF
TRBJ2-7,TRBV5-6,TRBD2,ASSPLLAGDVYEQY
TRBJ2-2,TRBV4-3,NA,ASSLLEGGAGELF
TRBJ2-1,TRBV9,TRBD2,ASSTGLAGVDGGEQF
TRBJ2-3,TRBV6-4,NA,ASSDGKAEITDTQY
TRBJ2-3,TRBV28,NA,ASSLVGDTQY
TRBJ2-6,TRBV7-8,NA,ASSYSGANVLT
TRBJ1-1,TRBV13,NA,ASSSQIEAF
TRBJ2-3,TRBV7-3,NA,ASSPHPSTDTQY
TRBJ1-5,TRBV2,NA,ASTTGPVQPQH
TRBJ1-1,TRBV27,TRBD1,ASSRLPDRGNTEAF
TRBJ2-1,TRBV7-9,NA,ASSLAGALDEQF
TRBJ1-2,TRBV5-6,NA,ASSLSSPNGYT
TRBJ1-2,TRBV19,TRBD1,ASSILPGQMGGYT
TRBJ1-1,TRBV30,NA,AWSVGTTEAF
TRBJ2-7,TRBV5-4,NA,ASSFQGEQY
TRBJ2-7,TRBV11-2,NA,ASSLFVRQGGYEQY
TRBJ2-7,TRBV28,NA,ASSFRYEQY
TRBJ2-7,TRBV7-9,NA,ASSHRGEYEQY
TRBJ2-1,TRBV4-3,TRBD1,ASSQGQGANEQF
TRBJ2-1,TRBV28,TRBD1,ASSPEQGVHEQF